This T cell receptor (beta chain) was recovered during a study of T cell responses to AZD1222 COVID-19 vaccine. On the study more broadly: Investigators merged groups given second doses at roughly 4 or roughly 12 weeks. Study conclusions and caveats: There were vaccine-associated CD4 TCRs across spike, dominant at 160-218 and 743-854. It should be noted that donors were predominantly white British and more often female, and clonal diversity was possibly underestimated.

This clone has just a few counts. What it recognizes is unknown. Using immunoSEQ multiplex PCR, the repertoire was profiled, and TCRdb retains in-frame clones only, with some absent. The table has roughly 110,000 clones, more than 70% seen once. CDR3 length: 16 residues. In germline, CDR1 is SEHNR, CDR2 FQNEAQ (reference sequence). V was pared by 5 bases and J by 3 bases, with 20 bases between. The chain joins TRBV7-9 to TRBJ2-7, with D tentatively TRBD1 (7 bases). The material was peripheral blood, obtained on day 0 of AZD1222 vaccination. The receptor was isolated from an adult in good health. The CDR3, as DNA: TGTGCCAGCAGCCCGGCGGGACAGAGGTCCAACTACGAGCAGTACTTC. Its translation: CASSPAGQRSNYEQYF. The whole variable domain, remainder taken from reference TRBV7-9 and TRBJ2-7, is DTGVSQNPRHKITKRGQNVTFRCDPISEHNRLYWYRQTLGQGPEFLTYFQNEAQLEKSRLLSDRFSAERPKGSFSTLEIQRTEQGDSAMYLCASSPAGQRSNYEQYFGPGTRLTVT.